What follows is one T cell receptor (beta chain) and its context. Its antigen is undetermined. This sample was included in a study of beta chain features in type 1 diabetes. Study observations and caveats: Significant though moderate, a shortening of TCRB CDR3s appeared in all four CD4+ subsets of Type 1 diabetes patients.

Expressed TCRB transcripts were sequenced after all isolated RNA was converted to cDNA. Produced via immunoSEQ multiplex PCR; TCRdb's table is partial and in-frame only. Here the sample spans tens of thousands of clones, 55% to 70% being singletons. The CDR3 loop spans 15 amino acids. Germline CDR1 is SGHTA and CDR2 is FQGNSA. V was clipped by 5 bases and J by 4 bases; unmatched bases: 10. The origin of this receptor is a man aged 18 to 29 with type 1 diabetes. Sample: Tregs from blood. The chain carries TRBV7-2 and TRBJ2-7, with TRBD2 matching 8 bases. CDR3 nucleotides: TGTGCCAGCAGCCCGGGACTAGGGCGTGCATACGAGCAGTACTTC. Its translation: CASSPGLGRAYEQYF.